The rows below give T cell receptor beta chains drawn from one sample of a study of response to subunit inactivated influenza vaccine. MiXCR, run by TCRdb on the RT-PCR reads, gives a single entry per CDR3 protein. The table records around 480,000 distinct CDR3 sequences, approximately 15% of them present only once. Material: CD4+ T cells sorted from PBMCs, obtained about 24 months after vaccination. Source of these receptors: a man aged 45 to 70 who received an inactivated influenza vaccine. Each CDR3 is given with its conserved first and last residue. A D gene is named only where the DNA matches it firmly. Rows give clone size only sometimes, using once, few, many, or a class for an expanded clone.

TRBJ1-4 | NA | few | TRBV5-1 | CASSLTSDNEKLFF | TGCGCCAGCAGCTTGACCAGCGATAATGAAAAACTGTTTTTT
TRBJ2-3 | TRBD1 | NA | TRBV4-3 | CASSQAVTGTQYF | TGCGCCAGCAGCCAAGCGGTGACAGGGACGCAGTATTTT
TRBJ2-2 | NA | NA | TRBV20-1 | CSARVALTGELFF | TGCAGTGCTAGAGTAGCACTTACCGGGGAGCTGTTTTTT
TRBJ1-1 | NA | NA | TRBV6-2/TRBV6-3 | CASRQDRYYSEAFF | TGTGCCAGCAGACAAGACAGGTACTACAGTGAAGCTTTCTTT
TRBJ2-7 | TRBD1 | NA | TRBV4-2 | CASSQDARQGADRNEQYF | TGTGCCAGCAGCCAAGACGCCAGGCAGGGGGCAGATCGAAACGAGCAGTACTTC
TRBJ1-1 | NA | few | TRBV4-2 | CASRAATGGDTEAFF | TGTGCCAGCAGGGCAGCCACGGGGGGCGACACTGAAGCTTTCTTT
TRBJ1-2 | NA | NA | TRBV12-5 | CASVNSNRNYGYTF | TGTGCTAGTGTTAACAGCAACCGTAACTATGGCTACACCTTC
TRBJ1-1 | NA | NA | TRBV5-1 | CASSPRRGAFAEAFF | TGCGCCAGCAGCCCCCGACGGGGAGCGTTCGCTGAAGCTTTCTTT
TRBJ2-3 | TRBD1 | NA | TRBV2 | CASGQGAPDTQYF | TGTGCCAGCGGACAGGGGGCCCCAGATACGCAGTATTTT
TRBJ2-1 | TRBD2 | NA | TRBV28 | CASIAGRVNEQFF | TGTGCCAGCATCGCGGGGAGGGTTAATGAGCAGTTCTTC
TRBJ1-6 | TRBD1 | NA | TRBV12-3/TRBV12-4 | CASSLADRGYSPLHF | TGTGCCAGCAGTTTAGCAGACAGGGGGTATTCACCCCTCCACTTT
TRBJ2-5 | TRBD2 | NA | TRBV12-3/TRBV12-4 | CASSLTSGDLTQYF | TGTGCCAGCAGTTTGACAAGCGGGGACCTGACCCAGTACTTC
TRBJ2-1 | TRBD2 | NA | TRBV15 | CATSRVTSGNNEQFF | TGTGCCACCAGCAGAGTAACTAGCGGTAACAATGAGCAGTTCTTC
TRBJ2-7 | NA | few | TRBV7-2 | CASSLALSSYEQYF | TGTGCCAGCAGCTTAGCGCTAAGCTCCTACGAGCAGTACTTC
TRBJ2-4 | TRBD1 | NA | TRBV12-3/TRBV12-4 | CASSHGTGRDIQYF | TGTGCCAGCAGCCACGGGACAGGGAGGGACATTCAGTACTTC
TRBJ2-1 | NA | few | TRBV11-3 | CASSPRGGQAYNEQFF | TGTGCCAGCAGCCCAAGAGGTGGTCAGGCCTACAATGAGCAGTTCTTC
TRBJ2-1 | TRBD2 | NA | TRBV18 | CASSARQGPGTSGRNEQFF | TGTGCCAGCTCAGCCAGACAGGGGCCCGGGACTAGCGGCCGCAATGAGCAGTTCTTC
TRBJ1-2 | NA | NA | TRBV20-1 | CSARINGQGYGYTF | TGCAGTGCTAGAATTAATGGGCAGGGGTATGGCTACACCTTC
TRBJ2-7 | NA | NA | TRBV27 | CASSDGLLYEQYF | TGTGCCAGCAGTGATGGACTACTCTACGAGCAGTACTTC
TRBJ2-1 | NA | NA | TRBV20-1 | CSASKGTYYNEQFF | TGCAGTGCTAGTAAGGGGACGTACTACAATGAGCAGTTCTTC
TRBJ1-1 | NA | few | TRBV5-1 | CASRQDSYTEAFF | TGCGCCAGCAGGCAAGACTCCTACACTGAAGCTTTCTTT
TRBJ2-1 | NA | NA | TRBV20-1 | CSAREPARSSYNEQFF | TGCAGTGCTAGAGAGCCAGCCCGGAGCTCCTACAATGAGCAGTTCTTC
TRBJ2-5 | TRBD2 | few | TRBV2 | CASSGGRGGTQYF | TGTGCCAGCAGTGGTGGTCGGGGGGGGACCCAGTACTTC
TRBJ2-4 | NA | NA | TRBV10-3 | CAIGDSKNIQYF | TGTGCCATCGGCGACAGTAAAAACATTCAGTACTTC
TRBJ2-7 | TRBD1 | NA | TRBV5-5 | CASTSPQGREQYF | TGTGCCAGCACCTCCCCACAGGGGCGCGAGCAGTACTTC
TRBJ2-7 | NA | NA | TRBV27 | CASSFRGKTYEQYF | TGTGCCAGCAGTTTCCGGGGGAAGACCTACGAGCAGTACTTC
TRBJ2-1 | NA | few | TRBV29-1 | CSVGGPSYNEQFF | TGCAGCGTGGGAGGTCCCAGCTACAATGAGCAGTTCTTC
TRBJ2-3 | TRBD2 | few | TRBV20-1 | CSARDRVAGFTDTQYF | TGCAGTGCTAGAGATAGGGTAGCGGGGTTCACAGATACGCAGTATTTT
TRBJ2-5 | TRBD2 | few | TRBV28 | CASSLLARQETQYF | TGTGCCAGCAGTCTACTAGCGCGACAAGAGACCCAGTACTTC
TRBJ2-7 | NA | many | TRBV20-1 | CSANRASLYEQYF | TGCAGTGCAAACAGGGCTAGCCTCTACGAGCAGTACTTC
TRBJ2-7 | TRBD1 | NA | TRBV5-1 | CASSLTGAWEQYF | TGCGCCAGCAGCTTGACAGGGGCATGGGAGCAGTACTTC
TRBJ1-5 | NA | NA | TRBV7-2 | CASSQTIDSNQPQHF | TGTGCCAGCAGCCAGACCATTGATAGCAATCAGCCCCAGCATTTT
TRBJ2-5 | NA | NA | TRBV9 | CASSARGVETQYF | TGTGCCAGCAGCGCCCGAGGGGTTGAGACCCAGTACTTC
TRBJ2-1 | NA | few | TRBV14 | CASSASGGRNEQFF | TGTGCCAGCAGCGCATCGGGGGGCCGCAATGAGCAGTTCTTC
TRBJ2-7 | NA | many | TRBV12-3/TRBV12-4 | CASSLKGGSYEQYF | TGTGCCAGCAGTTTAAAGGGCGGCTCCTACGAGCAGTACTTC
TRBJ2-1 | TRBD2 | NA | TRBV12-3/TRBV12-4 | CASRHSGGLYNEQFF | TGTGCCAGCAGACATAGCGGGGGACTTTACAATGAGCAGTTCTTC
TRBJ2-3 | TRBD2 | few | TRBV10-3 | CAISGTSGTSDTQYF | TGTGCCATCAGTGGGACTAGCGGGACCTCAGATACGCAGTATTTT
TRBJ1-5 | TRBD1 | NA | TRBV6-2/TRBV6-3 | CASSYGGQGIGNQPQHF | TGTGCCAGCAGTTACGGGGGACAGGGAATCGGCAATCAGCCCCAGCATTTT
TRBJ2-2 | TRBD2 | NA | TRBV7-7 | CASSLRLASNTGELFF | TGTGCCAGCAGCTTAAGACTAGCGAGCAACACCGGGGAGCTGTTTTTT
TRBJ2-5 | TRBD2 | NA | TRBV12-3/TRBV12-4 | CASSQSGRGARETQYF | TGTGCCAGCAGTCAATCGGGGCGGGGGGCCAGGGAGACCCAGTACTTC
TRBJ2-7 | TRBD1 | NA | TRBV10-3 | CAINTGTGVKGEQYF | TGTGCCATCAATACCGGGACAGGGGTAAAGGGAGAGCAGTACTTC
TRBJ2-1 | TRBD2 | few | TRBV20-1 | CSAKDGTSGYNEQFF | TGCAGTGCTAAAGACGGGACTAGCGGGTACAATGAGCAGTTCTTC
TRBJ2-7 | NA | NA | TRBV27 | CASSTGTYLYEQYF | TGTGCCAGCAGCACCGGGACATACCTCTACGAGCAGTACTTC
TRBJ2-7 | NA | few | TRBV9 | CASSVGTGPYEQYF | TGTGCCAGCAGCGTAGGGACGGGCCCCTACGAGCAGTACTTC